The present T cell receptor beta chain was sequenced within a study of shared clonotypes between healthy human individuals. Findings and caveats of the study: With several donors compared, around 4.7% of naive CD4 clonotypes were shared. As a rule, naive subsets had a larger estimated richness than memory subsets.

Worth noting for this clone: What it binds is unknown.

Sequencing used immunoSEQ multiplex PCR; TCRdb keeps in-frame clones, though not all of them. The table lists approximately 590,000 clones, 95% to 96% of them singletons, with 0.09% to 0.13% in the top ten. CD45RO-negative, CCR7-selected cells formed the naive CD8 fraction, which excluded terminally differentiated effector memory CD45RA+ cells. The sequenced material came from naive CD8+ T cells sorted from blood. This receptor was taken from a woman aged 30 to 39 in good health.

CDR3 sequence (DNA): TGTGCCAGCAGTGGACCGGGGGAGCTGTTTTTT. This gives the protein CASSGPGELFF. The gene calls are TRBV6-5 and TRBJ2-2, with unresolved D. The germline gives CDR1 MNHEY, CDR2 SVGAGI. This CDR3 has 11 residues. V was trimmed by 5 bases and J by 8 bases, leaving 6 bases between them.